This TCR beta chain derives from a study of shared clonotypes between healthy human individuals. The CDR3 covers 13 residues. Germline V gene sequence: CDR1 SQVTM, CDR2 ANQGSEA. Unmatched junction bases numbered 5, after V lost 7 bases and J lost 0 bases. Profiling relied on immunoSEQ multiplex PCR, and the TCRdb table lists in-frame clones only, not all of them. The sample holds some 2,000,000 clones; almost 96% are singletons and the top ten take around 0.13%. This chain links TRBV29-1 with TRBJ1-2; TRBD1 matches 7 bases. Sequencing was carried out using naive CD4+ T cells sorted from blood. Described subset: CD45RA+ positively selected. This receptor was identified in a man between 18 and 29 years old in good health. The CDR3 bases are TGCAGCGACTGGGACAGCTCTAACTATGGCTACACCTTC. It is translated as CSDWDSSNYGYTF. The full variable domain, in which reference TRBV29-1 and TRBJ1-2 provide the parts outside the CDR3, is SAVISQKPSRDICQRGTSLTIQCQVDSQVTMMFWYRQQPGQSLTLIATANQGSEATYESGFVIDKFPISRPNLTFSTLTVSNMSPEDSSIYLCSDWDSSNYGYTFGSGTRLTVV.